The clone carrying this T cell receptor beta chain came up a few times. The data stem from a study of blood T cells in healthy people across ages. Primers used in a second PCR of about 6 to 11 cycles were a sample-barcoded 5' primer and a J-beta primer mix. Each cDNA molecule was tagged by a template-switch adaptor with 12 random nucleotides. MiXCR was run by TCRdb on the 5' RACE reads, yielding one entry per CDR3 protein. This sample has about 970,000 distinct CDR3 sequences; approximately 50% occur once, and the top ten carry over 20%. Germline V CDR1 and CDR2: SGHDT, YYEEEE. The CDR3 is 14 amino acids. V was shortened by 1 base and J by 7 bases, with 15 bases between the two germline ends.

The sequenced sample was blood. The receptor comes from a woman aged 60-75 years in good health. The genes are TRBV5-6 and TRBJ2-7; either TRBD1 or TRBD2 may supply D (5 bases each). The CDR3 here is CASSLLGDPGEQYF. The CDR3 nucleotides are TGTGCCAGCAGCTTGTTGGGGGACCCGGGGGAGCAGTACTTC.